The source of this TCR beta chain is a study of OX40 agonist ivuxolimab in advanced cancers. Study details: With ivuxolimab, an agonistic anti-OX40 (CD134) antibody, patients were treated. The eligibility criteria allowed prior anti-PD-1, anti-PD-L1 or anti-CTLA-4 therapy, and around 40% had some. Study-level findings and limits: Nonresponders included some who also had low normalized T-cell clonal expansion.

With 1 base clipped from V and 9 bases from J, the junction kept 8 bases outside the gene matches. Germline V CDR1 and CDR2: SEHNR, FQNEAQ (reference sequence). The CDR3 length is 14 residues. The data were produced by immunoSEQ multiplex PCR, yet TCRdb's version contains in-frame clones alone and is incomplete. The sample holds about 68,000 clones, roughly nine tenths seen once. With respect to this clone: Antigen specificity is unknown.

V is TRBV7-9 and J is TRBJ1-2; 7 bases fit TRBD1. This sample comprised CD4+ or CD8+ T cells sorted from blood, obtained in a trial of the OX40 agonist ivuxolimab. This TCR was recovered from an adult with an advanced solid tumor such as melanoma, head and neck, liver or kidney cancer. The chain's CDR3 is CASSLVVGTESYTF. CDR3 coding DNA: TGTGCCAGCAGCTTAGTTGTGGGGACAGAGAGCTACACCTTC.